This TCR beta chain derives from a study of regulatory T cells in long-lasting Graves disease. Study results and caveats: TRBV28 was favored in persistent disease, as were TRBJ1-2 and TRBJ2-5.

Time point: newly diagnosed GD, antithyroid drugs for less than 3 months. Preparation of the TCR library used RNA extracted from PBMCs. Diagnosing Graves' disease relied on the American Thyroid Association guidelines. The CDR3 is 17 residues long. Germline-derived CDR1 and CDR2 are SEHNR and FQNEAQ (reference sequence). The V and J ends lost 4 bases and 2 bases, in that order; junction bases with no gene match: 8. Assembly of TCR beta libraries relied on iRepertoire HTBI primers together with Arm-PCR of CDR3 regions. TCRdb reprocessed the multiplex PCR reads with MiXCR, giving one entry per CDR3 protein. The sample has 360,000 or so distinct CDR3 sequences; 12% are singletons. With respect to this clonotype: Its antigen is unknown.

This same sample was also taken into another study, of T cells in Graves' hyperthyroidism and ophthalmopathy.

The receptor comes from a woman under 30 with Graves disease. This specimen was peripheral blood mononuclear cells (PBMCs), taken at new diagnosis, from a patient treated with antithyroid drugs. The gene calls are TRBV7-9 and TRBJ2-7, with 13 bases that match TRBD2. CDR3 nucleotides: TGTGCCAGCAGCTCCCGAGGCACTAGCGGGGGGGCCTACGAGCAGTACGTC. Its protein is CASSSRGTSGGAYEQYV.